This T cell receptor (beta chain) was sequenced for a study of blood T cell repertoires in COVID-19. Study background: PBMCs, B-cell-depleted T cells, or T cells provided the cDNA or gDNA that made up the material.

Measured with immunoSEQ multiplex PCR; TCRdb has only the in-frame clones, and not every one. The sample lists about 97,000 clones; roughly 89% were seen once. V gave up 5 bases and J gave up 1 base, with 6 bases separating them. Germline lookup yields CDR1 SGHAT and CDR2 FQNNGV. This CDR3 has 12 amino acids. The receptor was isolated from a human donor in a cohort sampled during active COVID-19. The genes are TRBV11-2 and TRBJ2-7; D gene unclear. Sequencing input: peripheral blood. CDR3 region: CASSTDSYEQYF. For the CDR3, the DNA is TGTGCCAGCAGCACTGATTCCTACGAGCAGTACTTC.